One and the same sample provided the 18 T cell receptor beta chains below, sequenced in a study of blood T cell repertoires in COVID-19. The repertoire was sequenced with immunoSEQ multiplex PCR; TCRdb's copy has only in-frame clones and lacks some. Among about 250,000 clones listed, about 85% were seen once. Sequencing used peripheral blood. The receptors stem from a man aged 18 to 29 with active or convalescent COVID-19.

The CDR3: CASSPRGANPLFF. The CDR3 coding sequence is TGTGCCAGCAGCCCTCGGGGGGCCAATCCCCTGTTCTTC. The chain carries TRBV9 and TRBJ2-1; a possible D gene is TRBD2 (7 bases). CDR3 length: 13 residues. The V gene's germline CDR1 is SGDLS and CDR2 YYNGEE. V gave up 4 bases and J gave up 15 bases, with 20 bases separating them.

The V call is TRBV7-2, the J call TRBJ1-1; a weak D match, TRBD1 (5 bases). The germline gives CDR1 SGHTA, CDR2 FQGNSA. V was clipped by 1 base and J by 2 bases, with 8 bases between them. The CDR3 has 14 amino acids. The CDR3: CASSLEQVNTEAFF. The DNA for the CDR3 is TGTGCCAGCAGCTTAGAACAGGTAAACACTGAAGCTTTCTTT. Full variable domain (remainder filled in from reference TRBV7-2 and TRBJ1-1): GAGVSQSPSNKVTEKGKDVELRCDPISGHTALYWYRQSLGQGLEFLIYFQGNSAPDKSGLPSDRFSAERTGGSVSTLTIQRTQQEDSAVYLCASSLEQVNTEAFFGQGTRLTVV.

The rearrangement links TRBV19 to TRBJ2-7; 8 bases line up with TRBD2. Germline lookup yields CDR1 LNHDA and CDR2 SQIVND (reference sequence). V lost 5 bases to trimming and J lost 0 bases; unmatched junction nucleotides: 6. This CDR3 has 15 amino acids. DNA of the CDR3: TGTGCCAGTAGTGTTACTAGCGGTAGCTCCTACGAGCAGTACTTC. Its protein product is CASSVTSGSSYEQYF.

The chain uses TRBV7-3 and TRBJ1-2; D uncertain. In germline, CDR1 is SGHTA, CDR2 FQGTGA. Trimming pared 8 bases from V and 6 bases from J, leaving 13 bases between. The CDR3 contains 12 residues. CDR3 nucleotides: TGTGCCAGCTGCGAGGGCGCCGATGGCTACACCTTC. Protein sequence: CASCEGADGYTF.

Only a few counts were recorded for this clone. Other DNA sequences in the sample encode the same CDR3. The V gene is TRBV5-1, the J gene TRBJ1-1; no clear D gene. V was trimmed by 5 bases and J by 0 bases, leaving 8 bases between them. CDR3 length equals 13 residues. Germline CDR1 and CDR2: SGHRS and YFSETQ. The CDR3 loop is CASSPGMNTEAFF. Written as DNA, the CDR3 is TGCGCCAGCAGTCCCGGGATGAACACTGAAGCTTTCTTT.

This clone was counted a single time. The chain is built from TRBV5-1 and TRBJ1-2; 8 nucleotides agree with TRBD1. CDR1 is SGHRS, CDR2 YFSETQ, per germline. J was trimmed by 2 bases and V by 0 bases; bases with no gene match: 3. CDR3 length: 15 amino acids. CDR3: CASSLAQGENYGYTF. The CDR3 coding sequence is TGCGCCAGCAGCTTGGCACAGGGGGAGAACTATGGCTACACCTTC.

This clone was detected only a few times. The gene calls are TRBV7-9 and TRBJ1-1; 7 nucleotides agree with TRBD1. The V segment lost 4 bases and the J segment 8 bases; nucleotides outside the gene matches: 10. The CDR3 spans 14 residues. Germline CDR1 and CDR2: SEHNR and FQNEAQ (reference sequence). CDR3 coding DNA: TGTGCCAGCAGCTCGAACAGGGGCCCCCCCGAAGCTTTCTTT. Protein: CASSSNRGPPEAFF.

The chain employs TRBV19 and TRBJ1-1, with D hard to call. CDR3 length: 14 residues. Trimming stripped 6 bases from V and 1 base from J, with 12 bases between. From germline, CDR1 is LNHDA and CDR2 SQIVND (reference sequence). The CDR3 DNA reads TGTGCCAGTAGAGTATCAGAGGGGAACACTGAAGCTTTCTTT. It specifies CASRVSEGNTEAFF.

This chain connects TRBV6-2 or TRBV6-3 to TRBJ2-3, with TRBD2 as a possible D gene (6 bases). From germline, CDR1 is MNHEY and CDR2 SVGEGT. The germline V and J ends were trimmed by 3 bases and 2 bases, with 12 bases remaining between them. This CDR3 is built from 15 residues. The CDR3 DNA sequence: TGTGCCAGCAGTTATGACGGCGGGGCCACAGATACGCAGTATTTT. It translates to CASSYDGGATDTQYF.

DNA of the CDR3: TGTGCCTGGGCCAGCGGGGGGGCCGTCAATGAGCAGTTCTTC. It specifies CAWASGGAVNEQFF. The V gene is TRBV30, the J gene TRBJ2-1; TRBD2 matches at 10 bases. V shed 5 bases, J shed 6 bases, and the junction held 7 bases outside the gene matches. This CDR3 region has 14 residues. Germline V gene lookup returns CDR1 GTSNPN and CDR2 SVGIG (reference sequence).

The V call is TRBV7-8, the J call TRBJ1-3; possibly TRBD1 for D (6 bases). The CDR3 has 16 amino acids. Per the germline V gene, CDR1 is SGHVS and CDR2 is FQNEAQ. Trimming pared 5 bases from V and 0 bases from J, leaving 14 bases between. In DNA, the CDR3 is TGTGCCAGCAGCGCCGGGACACAGAGCTCTGGAAACACCATATATTTT. Translation gives CASSAGTQSSGNTIYF.

The V gene is TRBV6-6, the J gene TRBJ1-2; a weak D match, TRBD1 (5 bases). This CDR3 is built from 14 residues. CDR1 and CDR2 (germline): MNHNY, SVGAGI (reference sequence). Between the trimmed V and J ends, which lost 4 bases and 6 bases, there was a span of 15 bases. In nucleotides, the CDR3 is TGTGCCAGCAGTTCCTTAGACAGCGCTCATGGCTACACCTTC. As protein: CASSSLDSAHGYTF.

V gene TRBV6-2 or TRBV6-3 combines with J gene TRBJ2-5, with D maybe TRBD1 (6 bases). CDR3 size: 15 residues. Trimming removed 5 bases at V and 5 bases at J, with 18 bases between. Germline V CDR1 and CDR2: MNHEY, SVGEGT. In DNA, the CDR3 is TGTGCCAGCAGTCGACCAACAGGGAAGGTCGAGACCCAGTACTTC. Protein product: CASSRPTGKVETQYF.

This sequence joins TRBV6-6 and TRBJ1-4, with 7 bases matching TRBD1. V lost 6 bases and J lost 6; bases outside the gene matches: 10. The CDR3 loop spans 15 amino acids. CDR1 is MNHNY, CDR2 SVGAGI, per germline (reference sequence). The CDR3 protein is CASRNTGVEDEKLFF. For the CDR3, the DNA is TGTGCCAGCAGAAACACAGGGGTCGAAGATGAAAAACTGTTTTTT.

The genes are TRBV5-8 and TRBJ2-3; a weak D match, TRBD1 (6 bases). Germline loops: CDR1 SGHTS, CDR2 YDEGEE. Trimming pared 4 bases from V and 1 base from J, leaving 16 bases between. There are 16 residues in the CDR3. CDR3 DNA: TGTGCCAGCAGCCGAGTCCAGGGGTTGGGCACAGATACGCAGTATTTT. Amino acid sequence: CASSRVQGLGTDTQYF.

This sequence joins TRBV9 and TRBJ1-3, with D unresolved. This CDR3 spans 13 amino acids. Per germline, CDR1 SGDLS and CDR2 YYNGEE. V was cut by 5 bases and J by 0 bases, with 6 bases left in between. The CDR3 sequence is CASSPSSGNTIYF. The CDR3 DNA is TGTGCCAGCAGTCCTAGCTCTGGAAACACCATATATTTT. Drawing the rest from reference TRBV9 and TRBJ1-3, the complete variable domain is DSGVTQTPKHLITATGQRVTLRCSPRSGDLSVYWYQQSLDQGLQFLIQYYNGEERAKGNILERFSAQQFPDLHSELNLSSLELGDSALYFCASSPSSGNTIYFGEGSWLTVV.

This clone appeared once. The chain joins TRBV19 to TRBJ2-7; 14 nucleotides agree with TRBD2. Germline CDR1 LNHDA, CDR2 SQIVND (reference sequence). CDR3 size: 15 residues. Germline trimming cut 7 bases from V and 3 bases from J; bases unmatched to any gene: 5. In DNA, the CDR3 is TGTGCCAGTACCTCGGGACTAGCGGGAGTCTACGAGCAGTACTTC. This gives the protein CASTSGLAGVYEQYF.

This clone was recorded a few times. J is TRBJ2-7 and V is TRBV3-1 (or the pseudogene TRBV3-2); 10 bases match TRBD2. Trimming cost V 4 bases and J 6 bases; bases outside gene matches: 6. CDR1 is LGHDT and CDR2 is YNNKEL in the germline V gene (reference sequence). This CDR3 region has 14 residues. In nucleotides, the CDR3 is TGTGCCAGCAGCCCCCGGACTAGCGGTGGCGAGCAGTACTTC. As protein: CASSPRTSGGEQYF.